This T cell receptor (beta chain) was sequenced during a study of cytomegalovirus exposure and HLA in healthy donors. Study at large: Of all 400 or so donors who were genotyped, 70% to 85% belonged to the Caucasian-associated ancestry cluster.

For this clone: Its antigen remains unidentified.

The PCR employed 60 Vbeta primers together with 13 Jbeta primers. TCRdb's copy holds only in-frame clones and misses some; the assay was immunoSEQ multiplex PCR. The data hold more than 150,000 clones, with approximately 78% observed a single time. General study findings and limits: Researchers reported in a later analysis that common viral pathogens appeared linked to several top clusters. A later analysis showed HLA-associated TCR beta chains outstripping equally common others in clonal expansion. When analyzed later, a missense DCLRE1C variant was found to be linked to TCR beta V- and J-gene trimming.

This TCR derives from a woman aged 18-29 years in good health and CMV-seronegative. Specimen: PBMCs.

The CDR3 region is CTSSHSPHRNNEKLFF. The CDR3 bases are TGCACCAGCAGCCATTCCCCCCACAGGAATAATGAAAAACTGTTTTTT. The chain recombines TRBV1 with TRBJ1-4; TRBD1 is taken as the D call from the table, unchecked against the DNA. TRBV1 is annotated as a pseudogene. The CDR3 is 16 residues long.